The 14 T cell receptor beta chains in this list originate from one sample, sequenced in a study of T cell changes during pregnancy in multiple sclerosis. Sequenced by immunoSEQ multiplex PCR; TCRdb stores in-frame clones only, minus some. The table lists 60,000 to 75,000 clones, approximately 90% of them singletons, with roughly 1.6% in the top ten. The sequencing used peripheral blood, collected after pregnancy. These receptors were obtained from a female donor with multiple sclerosis, enrolled in a pregnancy study.

The chain recombines TRBV2 with TRBJ2-7; tentatively, D is TRBD1 (6 bases). The CDR3 contains 13 residues. In germline, CDR1 is SNHLY, CDR2 FYNNEI. V lost 3 bases, J lost 3 bases, and 9 bases lay in between. The CDR3 DNA is TGTGCCAGCAGTGACGACAGGCTCTACGAGCAGTACTTC. Translated: CASSDDRLYEQYF.

This chain connects TRBV7-8 to TRBJ2-1; D might be TRBD1 (6 bases). Trimming took off 0 bases at V and 12 bases at J, with 9 bases between the two ends. The CDR3 runs to 12 residues. From germline, CDR1 is SGHVS and CDR2 FQNEAQ. CDR3 in DNA: TGTGCCAGCAGCTTAGCCCTAGGGGGGCAGTTCTTC. This encodes CASSLALGGQFF.

This clone was detected once. J is TRBJ2-7 and V is TRBV2; 10 bases are shared with TRBD1. The length of the CDR3 is 13 residues. CDR1 is SNHLY and CDR2 is FYNNEI in the germline V gene. Trimming at V came to 6 bases and at J to 7 bases, leaving 6 bases not matched to a gene. The CDR3 sequence: CASRRQGAYEQYF. The CDR3 DNA is TGTGCCAGCAGGAGACAGGGGGCTTATGAGCAGTACTTC.

The V and J genes are TRBV6-1 and TRBJ1-3, with 8 bases matching TRBD1. V gave up 2 bases and J gave up 0 bases; unmatched junction bases: 6. Looked up from germline, CDR1 is MNHNS and CDR2 is SASEGT. The CDR3 is 17 amino acids. The CDR3 coding sequence is TGTGCCAGCAGTGAACTCGGACAGGGCAGCTCTGGAAACACCATATATTTT. Translated: CASSELGQGSSGNTIYF.

The J gene is TRBJ1-1, the V gene TRBV19; D remains unclear. Trimming took 8 bases from V and 1 from J, leaving 14 bases between them. There are 14 residues in the CDR3. Germline V gene sequence: CDR1 LNHDA, CDR2 SQIVND (reference sequence). The CDR3 sequence: CASGLRARNTEAFF. The CDR3 nucleotides read TGTGCCAGTGGGTTGAGGGCTCGGAACACTGAAGCTTTCTTT. Full variable domain (remainder filled in from reference TRBV19 and TRBJ1-1): DGGITQSPKYLFRKEGQNVTLSCEQNLNHDAMYWYRQDPGQGLRLIYYSQIVNDFQKGDIAEGYSVSREKKESFPLTVTSAQKNPTAFYLCASGLRARNTEAFFGQGTRLTVV.

CDR3 in DNA: TGTGCCAGCAGCCAATCAAGGACAGGCTACGAGCAGTACTTC. Residues: CASSQSRTGYEQYF. V is TRBV16 and J is TRBJ2-7; TRBD1 aligns across 7 bases. CDR1 is KGHSY, CDR2 FQNENV, per germline. The ends lost 0 bases at V and 3 bases at J; junction bases unmatched: 2. This CDR3 is 14 amino acids long. The full variable domain, in which reference TRBV16 and TRBJ2-7 provide the parts outside the CDR3, is GEEVAQTPKHLVRGEGQKAKLYCAPIKGHSYVFWYQQVLKNEFKFLISFQNENVFDETGMPKERFSAKCLPNSPCSLEIQATKLEDSAVYFCASSQSRTGYEQYFGPGTRLTVT.

This chain's CDR3 is CASSLWTADSYEQYF. CDR3 DNA sequence: TGCGCCAGCAGCTTGTGGACAGCCGACTCCTACGAGCAGTACTTC. V gene TRBV5-1 combines with J gene TRBJ2-7; TRBD1 is a possible D gene (6 bases). CDR1 and CDR2 from the germline V gene are SGHRS and YFSETQ. V lost 1 base to trimming and J lost 0 bases, with 11 bases between them. This CDR3 region has 15 residues.

DNA of the CDR3: TGCAGCGCCGTGACAGGGTTAAACACCATATATTTT. Translated: CSAVTGLNTIYF. This rearrangement joins TRBV29-1 to TRBJ1-3; 7 bases fit TRBD1. The CDR3 loop spans 12 amino acids. CDR1 is SQVTM and CDR2 is ANQGSEA in the germline V gene. Trimming removed 7 bases from V and 6 bases from J; junction bases left unmatched: 6.

V is TRBV5-5 and J is TRBJ2-1, with TRBD2 matching 9 bases. The CDR3 consists of 14 residues. J lost 8 bases, V lost 7 bases, and 10 bases had no gene match. The germline V gene has CDR1 SGHKS and CDR2 YYEKEE (reference sequence). CDR3 in DNA: TGTGCCAGCGGGCAAGGGACTAGCCCCGATGAGCAGTTCTTC. It specifies CASGQGTSPDEQFF.

This chain uses TRBV30 with TRBJ1-1; 7 bases match TRBD1. This CDR3 comprises 15 residues. V lost 1 base to trimming and J lost 0 bases; unmatched junction nucleotides: 5. Germline V lookup: CDR1 GTSNPN, CDR2 SVGIG (reference sequence). The chain's CDR3 is CAWSDPTGMNTEAFF. The CDR3 DNA reads TGTGCCTGGAGTGATCCGACAGGGATGAACACTGAAGCTTTCTTT.

The rearrangement uses TRBV4-2 and TRBJ2-5, with 9 bases aligning to TRBD1. CDR1 is LGHNA and CDR2 is YNFKEQ in the germline V gene. V gave up 5 bases and J gave up 5 bases; unmatched junction bases: 12. The CDR3 extends over 16 amino acids. As DNA, the CDR3 is TGTGCCAGCAGCTTCCGACCACAGGGGGCGCGGGAGACCCAGTACTTC. The encoded protein is CASSFRPQGARETQYF.

The CDR3 region has the DNA TGTGCCAGCAGTCCAAGGACAGGGTCCTTCCGGGCCAACGTCCTGACTTTC. Translation gives CASSPRTGSFRANVLTF. The chain couples TRBV27 to TRBJ2-6; 8 nucleotides agree with TRBD1. The CDR3 consists of 17 residues. From germline, CDR1 is MNHEY and CDR2 SMNVEV (reference sequence). Trimming took 5 bases from V and 5 from J; bases not matched to a gene: 11.

The chain recombines TRBV2 with TRBJ2-4, with 13 bases aligning to TRBD2. With 6 bases clipped from V and 0 bases from J, the junction kept 17 bases outside the gene matches. The CDR3 spans 21 residues. Per germline, CDR1 SNHLY and CDR2 FYNNEI. The chain's CDR3 is CASRSAGVLAGGPLAKNIQYF. In DNA form, the CDR3 reads TGTGCCAGCAGGAGCGCTGGCGTACTAGCGGGAGGGCCGTTAGCCAAAAACATTCAGTACTTC.

V is TRBV6-1 and J is TRBJ1-1; D is unresolved. Trimming removed 6 bases from V and 5 bases from J, with 7 bases in between. The CDR3 runs to 11 residues. Germline CDR1 is MNHNS and CDR2 is SASEGT. Here the CDR3 DNA reads TGTGCCAGCAGGGAGCAGACTGAAGCTTTCTTT. As protein: CASREQTEAFF.